Given below is one TCR beta chain in context. The CDR3 length is 8 residues. Between the trimmed V and J ends, which lost 6 bases and 6 bases, there was a span of 1 base. Per germline, CDR1 DFQATT and CDR2 SNEGSKA (reference sequence). The sample originates from a study of CD8+ T cells in alopecia areata. As for the study in general: Percentage of affected scalp area was the basis on which treated patients' severity was scored.

The authors extracted RNA and reverse transcribed it into cDNA as the sequencing template. Using immunoSEQ multiplex PCR, the repertoire was profiled, and TCRdb retains in-frame clones only, with some absent. This sample has under 200,000 clones, with approximately 57% found just once. Treatment: oral pan-JAK inhibitor, 5-10 mg twice daily. Material: CD4+ T cells sorted from blood, obtained at week 24, from a patient treated with tofacitinib. This sequence was found in a human donor with alopecia areata. V usage is TRBV20-1 and J usage is TRBJ2-3; D unclear. The CDR3 DNA is TGCAGTGCGGATACGCAGTATTTT. This sequence encodes CSADTQYF.